This T cell receptor (beta chain) was identified in a study of T cell responses to AZD1222 COVID-19 vaccine. Across the whole study: Second-dose schedules of about 4 or about 12 weeks were combined. Study results and caveats: Among AZD1222 vaccinees, only six or seven were seropositive at baseline. Variant regions that are unmutated are reportedly the target of nearly half of spike-specific TCRs.

The V gene lost 0 bases and the J gene lost 1 base, with 7 bases spanning the gap. CDR3 length: 15 amino acids. Germline V gene sequence: CDR1 LNHNV, CDR2 YYDKDF (reference sequence). About this clone itself: What it binds is not known.

Using immunoSEQ multiplex PCR, the repertoire was profiled, and TCRdb retains in-frame clones only, with some absent. The profile shows some 150,000 clones, approximately 91% of them singletons. This chain connects TRBV15 to TRBJ1-5, with a weak D call TRBD1 (5 bases). This clonotype was obtained from an adult in good health. The sequencing here drew on peripheral blood, taken on day 0 of AZD1222 vaccination. The CDR3 sequence is CATSRDGGSNQPQHF. The DNA for the CDR3 is TGTGCCACCAGCAGAGATGGGGGGAGCAATCAGCCCCAGCATTTT.